This T cell receptor beta chain was captured by sequencing in a study of T-cell memory formation after mild COVID-19. Study-level findings and limits: The main location of contracting CD4+ clones was CM and EM, and that of contracting CD8+ clones was EMRA. Clones contracting day 15 to 85 were balanced CD4/CD8; later expanders leaned CD4+. Pre-infection memory already had some responding clones, implying cross-reactive memory joined.

TCRalpha and TCRbeta libraries used 5'RACE with constant-segment primers and UMIs. TCRdb processed the 5' RACE reads anew with MiXCR; each CDR3 protein has one entry. The data contain around 250,000 distinct CDR3 sequences, more than 8% of them seen just once; the ten biggest clones take up 22%. As regards this clonotype: The antigen is unknown.

CDR1 MNHEY and CDR2 SVGAGI come from the germline V gene. Deletions cut 5 bases from V and 3 bases from J, with 16 bases between. This CDR3 region has 16 residues. This TCR was recovered from a man younger than 35 who had mild COVID-19 (a few samples of this study predate the infection). Cell type and time point are not known. Sequenced: PBMCs or a T cell subset sorted from them (not recorded which). The chain uses TRBV6-5 and TRBJ1-4; maybe TRBD1 (6 bases). The CDR3 bases are TGTGCCAGCAGTCGAATAACAGGGTACCCTAATGAAAAACTGTTTTTT. Protein: CASSRITGYPNEKLFF.